Given below is one T cell receptor (beta chain) in context. The specificity of this receptor is unknown. It has no much larger one-base neighbor in the sample; base qualities were not kept. TCRbeta CDR3 regions were amplified from genomic DNA by means of the immunoSEQ Assay, a bias-controlled multiplex PCR. In the source study's methods: Within the assay, amplification of reference gene primers was used to estimate how many nucleated cells each sample contained. To quantify the absolute abundance of each unique TCRbeta CDR3 rearrangement, sequence reads were collapsed and filtered. For each sample, productive Simpson clonality was calculated by taking the square root of Simpson's diversity index across productive rearrangements. In its TCRdb copy, this immuneACCESS table keeps in-frame sequences only and misses some clones. Where compared with another copy, unresolved V genes explain less than half of these, and the others have no known cause. V and J calls and clone size are copied from that table; D and trimming were computed from the DNA. The table for this sample lists about 150,000 clones; about 80% of them were counted only once. Of the sample, 35% to 55% falls within the top ten clones.

This entry comes from a study of blood T cell repertoires in COVID-19 (TCRdb year 2020). At the level of the whole study: The collaborator samples originated in the United States, Italy and Spain and spanned the acute and convalescent phases of COVID-19. The material from the prospective study consisted of cDNA or gDNA derived from T cells, B-cell-depleted T cells, or PBMCs. The dataset comprised deeply sampled blood TCRbeta repertoires from subjects exposed to, actively infected with, or recovered from COVID-19. The repertoires were made available in a free public database intended to serve as a resource for research on the immune response to SARS-CoV-2. The samples were drawn from the first 160 participants of the ongoing ImmuneRACE study and from some 1,300 subjects provided by 6 global collaborators. Nearly every sample came with metadata listing a de-identified subject ID, COVID-19 status, age in years and sex. HLA class I and class II types, where available, came from metadata supplied by the sample provider rather than from assay-based typing.

Whole blood was collected in K2EDTA tubes by collaborating institutions according to the institutions' own protocols. Collaborator samples were shipped for TCRbeta analysis as frozen whole blood, isolated PBMCs, or DNA extracted from either sample type. The investigation overall reported the following: How much clinical and demographic metadata was included differed by source and by participant, and the metadata was provided uncurated.

This clonotype was obtained from a human donor in a cohort sampled during active COVID-19. Sequences were obtained from peripheral blood.

The DNA reads TGTGCCAGCAGCCCACTCGGACAGGGAGGGCCTTTCTTT. It translates as CASSPLGQGGPFF. This chain is built from TRBV3-1 (or the pseudogene TRBV3-2) and TRBJ1-1, and 8 junctional nucleotides match TRBD1. CDR1 LGHDT and CDR2 YNNKEL are derived from the germline V gene (reference sequence). V has 4 bases trimmed and J has 12 bases trimmed; junction bases matching no gene number 10. Measured from the cysteine to the phenylalanine, the CDR3 is 13 residues long. CDR3 DNA only is kept here, 39 bases in frame from base 1.